This T cell receptor beta chain was obtained from a study of T cells expressing NK-cell markers (dated by TCRdb to about 2020). Notes on the research overall: Three sorted T-cell subsets (CD3+CD56+NKG2C+, CD3+CD56+NKG2C- and CD3+CD56-NKG2C+) from several donors had their TCR beta-chain repertoires profiled. Among the eight sequenced donors, only one was HCMV-seronegative, while the other seven were HCMV-seropositive. Randomly selected healthy volunteers, three men and five women, were used as the eight sequenced donors. Sequencing of the libraries produced 2 x 150 bp reads on Illumina HiSeq 2000/2500, MiSeq or NextSeq. Here is what the overall study found, with its caveats: Whether the expanded NKG2C-expressing T cell clones were specific for HCMV antigens remained unclear. Those dominant clonotypes were again the most abundant among CD3+CD56-NKG2C+ cells in several donors, at about 28.3-65%. In several donors, the dominant CD3+CD56+NKG2C+ clonotypes ranked among the top 10 CD8+ clonotypes, making up 1.0-7.0% of CD8+ T cells.

To determine HCMV serostatus, a commercial ELISA kit was used to detect HCMV-specific IgG in serum. Ficoll density gradient centrifugation was used to isolate peripheral blood mononuclear cells from blood. CDR1 and CDR2, looked up from the germline V gene, are SGHRS and YFSETQ. Counted from cysteine to phenylalanine, this CDR3 has 16 amino acids. Only the protein is on record. Note on this clonotype: Its binding antigen is unknown.

The sequencer was an Illumina HiSeq 2000. TCR beta cDNA libraries were prepared using 5'RACE template switching, which introduced a universal primer site and unique molecular identifiers. cDNA synthesis was primed from the TCR beta constant segment and was followed by two successive PCR amplification steps. The study's processing was this. MIGEC was used to demultiplex reads and group reads by UMI, and MiTCR was used to assemble and quantify clonotypes. Only TCR cDNA sequences supported by at least two reads were kept to exclude erroneous sequences. Downstream repertoire analysis used the tcR package, and clonotypes were matched across fractions by CDR3 nucleotide sequence plus V segment. VDJmatch was used to annotate antigen specificity against VDJdb, with one amino acid substitution in CDR3 permitted. TCRdb reprocessed the reads, and each CDR3 protein sequence is entered once, without DNA. It is TCRdb's table, rather than the study itself, that gives the V and J calls and clone size. The sample table holds 350,000 to 450,000 distinct CDR3 sequences. 5.2% of the sample is held by the ten biggest clonotypes.

The chain is encoded by TRBV5-1 joined to TRBJ1-3; absent DNA, TCRdb's TRBD1 call cannot be checked. Sequencing was performed on blood T cells: a sorted CD56 or NKG2C T cell subset, CD4+ or CD8+ T cells, or bulk PBMC T cells (not recorded which). This clonotype was sampled from a man aged 18 to 69 in good health. The CDR3 is CASSRSGTHSGNTIYF.